This T cell receptor (beta chain) was sequenced in a study of beta chain features in type 1 diabetes. For the study at large: Patients and healthy donors were similar in age, gender and cell yields.

Whole-study results and caveats: When VDJ junctions were examined, type 1 diabetes patients showed fewer insertions and more deletions. Shorter TCRB CDR3s, moderately but significantly so, were found in Type 1 diabetes patients in all four CD4+ subsets.

With respect to this clone: Its antigen is unidentified.

Trimming stripped 2 bases from V and 5 bases from J, with 15 bases between. The CDR3 runs to 15 residues. Germline values: CDR1 MDHEN, CDR2 SYDVKM. The authors reverse transcribed all of the isolated RNA, so sequencing captured expressed TCRB transcripts. The protocol was immunoSEQ multiplex PCR, while the TCRdb copy is restricted to in-frame clones and leaves out a portion. The top ten hold 0.012% of the sample, which has 250,000 to 300,000 clones, 24% seen once. Per donor, one heparinised blood draw averaged about 110 mL. The chain joins TRBV28 to TRBJ2-5; the D is unclear. Sequencing was carried out using naive CD4+ T cells from blood. This TCR came from a young woman with type 1 diabetes. This CDR3 reads CASSLVAAPMETQYF. CDR3 nucleotide sequence: TGTGCCAGCAGTTTAGTGGCGGCCCCTATGGAGACCCAGTACTTC. The variable domain in full, completed from reference TRBV28 and TRBJ2-5, reads DVKVTQSSRYLVKRTGEKVFLECVQDMDHENMFWYRQDPGLGLRLIYFSYDVKMKEKGDIPEGYSVSREKKERFSLILESASTNQTSMYLCASSLVAAPMETQYFGPGTRLLVL.